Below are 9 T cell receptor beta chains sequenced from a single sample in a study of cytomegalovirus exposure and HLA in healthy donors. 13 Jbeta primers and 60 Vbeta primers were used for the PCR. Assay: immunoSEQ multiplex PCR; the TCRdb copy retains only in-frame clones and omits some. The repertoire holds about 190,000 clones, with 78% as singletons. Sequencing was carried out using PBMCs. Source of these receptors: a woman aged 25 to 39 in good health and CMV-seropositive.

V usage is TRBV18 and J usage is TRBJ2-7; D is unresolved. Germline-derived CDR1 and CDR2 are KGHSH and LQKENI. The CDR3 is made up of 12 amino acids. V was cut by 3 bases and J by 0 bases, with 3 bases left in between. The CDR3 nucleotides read TGTGCCAGCTCACCCAACTCCTACGAGCAGTACTTC. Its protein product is CASSPNSYEQYF.

CDR3 loop: CASSLDRSDTQYF. For the CDR3, the DNA is TGTGCCAGCAGCTTGGACCGGTCAGATACGCAGTATTTT. The chain joins TRBV5-6 to TRBJ2-3; D is unresolved. V lost 0 bases and J 4 bases, leaving 6 bases between the germline ends. Germline V gene lookup returns CDR1 SGHDT and CDR2 YYEEEE. There are 13 residues in the CDR3.

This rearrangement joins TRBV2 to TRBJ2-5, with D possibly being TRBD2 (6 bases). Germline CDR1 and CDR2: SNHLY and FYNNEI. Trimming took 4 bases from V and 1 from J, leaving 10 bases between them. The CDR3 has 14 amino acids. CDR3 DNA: TGTGCCAGCAGTGCCAGGACTATCCAAGAGACCCAGTACTTC. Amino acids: CASSARTIQETQYF. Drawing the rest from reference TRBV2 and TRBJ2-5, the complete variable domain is EPEVTQTPSHQVTQMGQEVILRCVPISNHLYFYWYRQILGQKVEFLVSFYNNEISEKSEIFDDQFSVERPDGSNFTLKIRSTKLEDSAMYFCASSARTIQETQYFGPGTRLLVL.

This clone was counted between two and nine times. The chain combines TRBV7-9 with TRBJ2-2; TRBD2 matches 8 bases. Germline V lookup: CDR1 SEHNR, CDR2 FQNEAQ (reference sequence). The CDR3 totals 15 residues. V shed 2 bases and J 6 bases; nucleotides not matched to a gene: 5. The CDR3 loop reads CASSLRAGGPGELFF. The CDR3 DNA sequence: TGTGCCAGCAGCTTACGGGCGGGAGGCCCCGGGGAGCTGTTTTTT.

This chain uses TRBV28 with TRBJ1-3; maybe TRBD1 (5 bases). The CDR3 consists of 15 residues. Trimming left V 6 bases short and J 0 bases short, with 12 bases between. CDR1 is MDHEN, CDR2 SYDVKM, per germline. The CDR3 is CASRPTGDSGNTIYF. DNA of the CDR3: TGTGCCAGCAGACCCACAGGTGACTCTGGAAACACCATATATTTT.

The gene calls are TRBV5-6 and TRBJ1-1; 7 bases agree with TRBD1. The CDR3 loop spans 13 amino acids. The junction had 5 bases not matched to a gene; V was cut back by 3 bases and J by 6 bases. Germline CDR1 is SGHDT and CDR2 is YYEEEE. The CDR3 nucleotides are TGTGCCAGCAGCTCTACAGGGGTCGCTGAAGCTTTCTTT. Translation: CASSSTGVAEAFF.

For the CDR3, the DNA is TGTGCCTGGGGGGGGCTGGCTAGCGGGATCTCCTACGAGCAGTACTTC. Residues: CAWGGLASGISYEQYF. The chain carries TRBV30 and TRBJ2-7; 9 bases fit TRBD2. Trimming took 5 bases from V and 0 from J; bases not matched to a gene: 11. This CDR3 comprises 16 residues. The germline V gene has CDR1 GTSNPN and CDR2 SVGIG (reference sequence).

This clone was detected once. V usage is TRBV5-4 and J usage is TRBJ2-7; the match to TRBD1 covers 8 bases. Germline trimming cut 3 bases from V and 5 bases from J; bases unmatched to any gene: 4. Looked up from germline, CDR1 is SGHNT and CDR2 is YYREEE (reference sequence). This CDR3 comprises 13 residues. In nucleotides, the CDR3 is TGTGCCAGCAGCTGGACAGGGCGGAACGAGCAGTACTTC. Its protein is CASSWTGRNEQYF.

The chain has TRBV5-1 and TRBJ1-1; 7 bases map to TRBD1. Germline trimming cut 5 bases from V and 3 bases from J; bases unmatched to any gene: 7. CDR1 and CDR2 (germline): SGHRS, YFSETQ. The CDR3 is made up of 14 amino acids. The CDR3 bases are TGCGCCAGCAGTCCAGGGGGAACTCACACTGAAGCTTTCTTT. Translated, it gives CASSPGGTHTEAFF. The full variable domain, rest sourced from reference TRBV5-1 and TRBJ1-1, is KAGVTQTPRYLIKTRGQQVTLSCSPISGHRSVSWYQQTPGQGLQFLFEYFSETQRNKGNFPGRFSGRQFSNSRSEMNVSTLELGDSALYLCASSPGGTHTEAFFGQGTRLTVV.